These 11 T cell receptor beta chains originate from one sample sequenced in a study of lymphopenia after photon versus proton radiotherapy. The assay was immunoSEQ multiplex PCR, and TCRdb's table has in-frame clones only and misses some. The data show about 50,000 clones, with around 82% seen just once and 29% held by the top ten. Sequenced here: peripheral blood, sampled from a patient treated with photon-based radiotherapy. The source is a man in his forties or fifties with gastric cancer.

This clone was detected a few times. This CDR3 is CASSLYGGQGDEQYF. In DNA, the CDR3 is TGTGCCAGCAGTTTATATGGGGGACAGGGGGACGAGCAGTACTTC. The chain joins TRBV27 to TRBJ2-7; TRBD1 matches at 11 bases. Trimming at V came to 1 base and at J to 5 bases, leaving 4 bases not matched to a gene. The CDR3 extends over 15 amino acids. Germline CDR1 MNHEY, CDR2 SMNVEV (reference sequence).

This chain uses TRBV7-8 with TRBJ2-7; 8 nucleotides line up with TRBD1. This CDR3 has 16 residues. Germline lookup yields CDR1 SGHVS and CDR2 FQNEAQ. Germline trimming cut 0 bases from V and 7 bases from J; bases unmatched to any gene: 11. In nucleotides, the CDR3 is TGTGCCAGCAGCTTAGCCTACCGGGACAGGACCGGGGAGCAGTACTTC. Translating it yields CASSLAYRDRTGEQYF.

In this sample, this clone turned up once. This chain connects TRBV2 to TRBJ2-1; 8 nucleotides line up with TRBD2. Germline CDR1 is SNHLY and CDR2 is FYNNEI. The CDR3 runs 15 residues. V shed 2 bases, J shed 6 bases, and the junction held 6 bases outside the gene matches. CDR3 in amino acids: CASSESGGVSNEQFF. The CDR3 coding sequence is TGTGCCAGCAGTGAATCGGGGGGGGTTAGCAATGAGCAGTTCTTC.

The V and J genes are TRBV2 and TRBJ1-4, with 7 bases matching TRBD1. The CDR3 is 12 residues long. Germline V CDR1 and CDR2: SNHLY, FYNNEI. V shed 8 bases, J shed 8 bases, and the junction held 5 bases outside the gene matches. The chain's CDR3 is CASRAGGEKLFF. As DNA, the CDR3 is TGTGCCAGCCGGGCAGGGGGAGAAAAACTGTTTTTT.

The rearrangement links TRBV6-1 to TRBJ2-2; either TRBD1 or TRBD2 may supply D (6 bases each). Germline V gene sequence: CDR1 MNHNS, CDR2 SASEGT. Trimming took off 2 bases at V and 0 bases at J, with 13 bases between the two ends. This CDR3 is built from 17 residues. The CDR3 sequence: CASSELRGHTNTGELFF. CDR3 nucleotide sequence: TGTGCCAGCAGTGAATTACGGGGGCACACGAACACCGGGGAGCTGTTTTTT.

The rearrangement uses TRBV2 and TRBJ1-4; D might be TRBD1 (5 bases). CDR1 is SNHLY and CDR2 is FYNNEI in the germline V gene. This CDR3 has 15 residues. Trimming shortened V by 3 bases and J by 3 bases, and 11 bases separated the two germline ends. The CDR3 nucleotides read TGTGCCAGCAGTGACAGGGCGGGGTCTAATGAAAAACTGTTTTTT. As protein: CASSDRAGSNEKLFF.

The gene calls are TRBV6-1 and TRBJ1-2; weak D call: TRBD1 (5 bases). Germline V gene data show CDR1 as MNHNS and CDR2 as SASEGT. The CDR3 sequence is 13 residues long. V was trimmed by 8 bases and J by 2 bases, leaving 12 bases between them. The CDR3 loop is CASQGTGNYGYTF. The CDR3 DNA follows: TGTGCCAGCCAAGGGACGGGGAACTATGGCTACACCTTC.

This rearrangement joins TRBV6-5 to TRBJ2-2, with D perhaps matching TRBD1 (6 bases). This CDR3 has 13 residues. Germline V gene sequence: CDR1 MNHEY, CDR2 SVGAGI. V lost 7 bases and J 6 bases, leaving 12 bases between the germline ends. This CDR3 is CASNPRGAGELFF. The CDR3 nucleotides read TGTGCCAGCAACCCCAGGGGAGCCGGGGAGCTGTTTTTT.

This rearrangement joins TRBV2 to TRBJ2-2, with D possibly TRBD2 on 6 matching bases. The CDR3 is made up of 18 amino acids. Germline V lookup: CDR1 SNHLY, CDR2 FYNNEI. V was pared by 6 bases and J by 0 bases, with 20 bases between. The CDR3: CASRGSGVPVPNTGELFF. CDR3 sequence (DNA): TGTGCCAGCAGGGGTAGCGGAGTGCCAGTACCGAACACCGGGGAGCTGTTTTTT.

The chain joins TRBV27 to TRBJ2-1, with D perhaps matching TRBD1 (6 bases). The CDR3 length is 16 residues. Germline CDR1 and CDR2: MNHEY and SMNVEV (reference sequence). With 4 bases removed from V and 0 bases from J, the gap between germline ends came to 13 bases. The chain's CDR3 is CASSSWTDSSYNEQFF. The CDR3 DNA reads as TGTGCCAGCAGTTCCTGGACAGATAGCTCCTACAATGAGCAGTTCTTC.

The genes are TRBV27 and TRBJ2-2, with 10 nucleotides matching TRBD1. The CDR3 consists of 16 residues. J gave up 6 bases and V 5 bases, and 9 bases lay outside the gene matches. CDR1 and CDR2 from the germline V gene are MNHEY and SMNVEV (reference sequence). CDR3 in amino acids: CASSLTGGATAGELFF. The DNA for the CDR3 is TGTGCCAGCAGTCTGACAGGGGGCGCAACCGCCGGGGAGCTGTTTTTT.